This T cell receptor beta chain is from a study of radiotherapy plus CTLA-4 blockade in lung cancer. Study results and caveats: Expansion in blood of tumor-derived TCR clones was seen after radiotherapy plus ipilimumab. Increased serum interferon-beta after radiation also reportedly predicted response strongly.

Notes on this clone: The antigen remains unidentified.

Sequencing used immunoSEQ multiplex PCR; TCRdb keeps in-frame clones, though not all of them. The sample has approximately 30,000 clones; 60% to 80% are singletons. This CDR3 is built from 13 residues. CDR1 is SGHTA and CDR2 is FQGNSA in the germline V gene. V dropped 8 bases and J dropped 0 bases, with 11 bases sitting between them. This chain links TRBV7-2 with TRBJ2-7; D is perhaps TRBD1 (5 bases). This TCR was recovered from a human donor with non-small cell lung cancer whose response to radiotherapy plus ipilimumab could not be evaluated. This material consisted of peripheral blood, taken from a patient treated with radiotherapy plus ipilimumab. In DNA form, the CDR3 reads TGTGCCAGCCGTATGGACACCTCCTACGAGCAGTACTTC. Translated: CASRMDTSYEQYF.